This T cell receptor (beta chain) was recovered during a study of fetal regulatory T cell absence and autoimmunity. Trimming pared 0 bases from V and 1 base from J, leaving 4 bases between. Germline V gene lookup returns CDR1 SGHNT and CDR2 YYREEE (reference sequence). There are 13 residues in the CDR3. Generated by immunoSEQ multiplex PCR, the TCRdb table keeps only in-frame clones and is missing some. The sample has some 87,000 clones; about 78% are singletons. Sequenced input: pancreas tissue. The V gene is TRBV5-4, the J gene TRBJ1-1; D gene unclear. The source of this sequence is a male donor with IPEX syndrome. Here the CDR3 reads CASSLAWNTEAFF. The DNA for the CDR3 is TGTGCCAGCAGCTTGGCTTGGAACACTGAAGCTTTCTTT.